These T cell receptor beta chains were read from a single sample in a study of T cells in Graves' hyperthyroidism and ophthalmopathy. TCRdb reprocessed the multiplex PCR reads via MiXCR and lists one record per CDR3 protein. Seen here are about 500,000 distinct CDR3 sequences, about 15% observed once, and the top ten hold under 20%. Sequences were obtained from blood. The receptors come from a woman aged 18-35 years with Graves' ophthalmopathy. CDR3s include the opening cysteine and the closing phenylalanine or tryptophan. Each record gives: V gene, J gene, D gene, clone size, CDR3 DNA, CDR3 protein. A D gene is named only where the DNA matches it firmly. Clone sizes are given selectively: once, few, many, or a class where the clone is expanded.

TRBV4-1	TRBJ2-2	TRBD2	few	TGCGCCAGCAGCCAAGAAATGGGTAGCGGGGGGGCCCAGGCCGGGGAGCTGTTTTTT	CASSQEMGSGGAQAGELFF
TRBV7-9	TRBJ1-2	.	many	TGTGCCAGCAGCCCCTCCGGAGGTGGCTACACCTTC	CASSPSGGGYTF
TRBV19	TRBJ2-2	.	.	TGTGCCAGTCAAGTCCCGGGACGGAACACCGGGGAGCTGTTTTTT	CASQVPGRNTGELFF
TRBV5-6	TRBJ1-5	.	.	TGTGCCAGCAGCTTGGGAAGGCGCAATCAGCCCCAGCATTTT	CASSLGRRNQPQHF
TRBV27	TRBJ2-7	.	few	TGTGCCAGCAGTTTAACCGGGGCCAACTACGAGCAGTACTTC	CASSLTGANYEQYF
TRBV20-1	TRBJ1-5	.	few	TGCAGTGCAACCGGGACGGAAGATCAGCCCCAGCATTTT	CSATGTEDQPQHF
TRBV7-9	TRBJ2-3	.	.	TGTGCCAGCAGCGGCCCTAGGGCGGGGGCCTCCACAGATACGCAGTATTTT	CASSGPRAGASTDTQYF
TRBV7-9	TRBJ2-1	TRBD2	many	TGTGCCAGCAGCTTTGCAACTAGCGGGAGGATCCCCTACAATGAGCAGTTCTTC	CASSFATSGRIPYNEQFF
TRBV28	TRBJ1-2	.	many	TGTGCCAGCAGTCCCCTGGGGGGTAACTATGGCTACACCTTC	CASSPLGGNYGYTF
TRBV20-1	TRBJ2-5	.	.	TGCAGTGCCCCCCCCCTGGGAGCCCAAGAGACCCAGTACTTC	CSAPPLGAQETQYF
TRBV5-1	TRBJ2-7	TRBD1	many	TGCGCCAGCAGCTTGGCGGGACAGGGTTACGAGCAGTACTTC	CASSLAGQGYEQYF
TRBV2	TRBJ2-3	TRBD1	.	TGTGCCAGCAGTGAGGGACAGACGACAGATACGCAGTATTTT	CASSEGQTTDTQYF
TRBV7-2	TRBJ1-4	.	few	TGTGCCAGCAGCTTAGCGGGGGGGCTCACTAATGAAAAACTGTTTTTT	CASSLAGGLTNEKLFF
TRBV6-1	TRBJ1-2	.	.	TGTGCCAGCAGTCCCTACTTGGACAGAATATCTAGCGGCTACACCTTC	CASSPYLDRISSGYTF
TRBV10-3	TRBJ2-5	TRBD1	.	TGTGCCATCAGCCTGACGGACAGGCAAGAGACCCAGTACTTC	CAISLTDRQETQYF
TRBV19	TRBJ2-6	.	.	TGTGCCAGTAGTAGAGGGACTGTACCCTCTGGGGCCAACGTCCTGACTTTC	CASSRGTVPSGANVLTF
TRBV27	TRBJ2-1	.	.	TGTGCCAGCAGTCCCCCCGGCTCTTACAATGAGCAGTTCTTC	CASSPPGSYNEQFF
TRBV12-3/TRBV12-4	TRBJ2-1	.	many	TGTGCCAGCAGTTTGGCAGGGGAGTACAATGAGCAGTTCTTC	CASSLAGEYNEQFF
TRBV10-2	TRBJ2-7	TRBD1	few	TGCGCCAACGCCGGGACAGCTAACTACGAGCAGTACTTC	CANAGTANYEQYF
TRBV27	TRBJ1-3	.	few	TGTGCCAGCAGTCCGGGGGGGGTAACTGGAAACACCATATATTTT	CASSPGGVTGNTIYF
TRBV7-8	TRBJ2-1	.	many	TGTGCCAGCAGCCACAATTCGAGGCAGGGGAATAGGAATGAGCAGTTCTTC	CASSHNSRQGNRNEQFF
TRBV5-1	TRBJ2-3	.	.	TGCGCCAGCAGCGGGGCATCTTTATTAGGAGATACGCAGTATTTT	CASSGASLLGDTQYF
TRBV6-1	TRBJ2-7	.	few	TGTGCCAGCAGTGAAGGGTACCGAATCTACGAGCAGTACTTC	CASSEGYRIYEQYF